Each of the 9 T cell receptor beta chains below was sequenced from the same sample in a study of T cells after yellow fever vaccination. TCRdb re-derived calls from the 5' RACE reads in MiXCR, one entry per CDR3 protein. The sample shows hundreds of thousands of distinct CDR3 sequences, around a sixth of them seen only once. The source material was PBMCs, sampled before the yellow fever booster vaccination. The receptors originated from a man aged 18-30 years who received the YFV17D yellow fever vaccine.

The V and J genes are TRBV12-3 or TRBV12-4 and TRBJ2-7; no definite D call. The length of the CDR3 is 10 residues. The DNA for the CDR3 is TGTGCCAGCAGTTTAGCTGTGTTACACGTC. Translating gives CASSLAVLHV.

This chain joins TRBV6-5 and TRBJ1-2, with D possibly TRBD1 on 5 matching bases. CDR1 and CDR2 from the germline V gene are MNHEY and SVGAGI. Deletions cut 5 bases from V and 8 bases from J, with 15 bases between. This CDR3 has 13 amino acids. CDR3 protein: CASSPGKGRGYTF. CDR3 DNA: TGTGCCAGCAGTCCCGGTAAGGGGCGAGGCTACACCTTC.

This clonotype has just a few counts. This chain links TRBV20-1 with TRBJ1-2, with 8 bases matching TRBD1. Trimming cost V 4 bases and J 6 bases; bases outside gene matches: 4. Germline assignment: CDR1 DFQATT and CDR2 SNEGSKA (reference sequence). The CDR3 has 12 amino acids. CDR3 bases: TGCAGTGCTACTGACAGGGGAAATGGCTACACCTTC. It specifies CSATDRGNGYTF.

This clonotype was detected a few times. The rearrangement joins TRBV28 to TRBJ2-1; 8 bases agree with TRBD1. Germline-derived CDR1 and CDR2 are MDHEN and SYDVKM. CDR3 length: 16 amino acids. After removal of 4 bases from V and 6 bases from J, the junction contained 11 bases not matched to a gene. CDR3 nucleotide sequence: TGTGCCAGCAGTTCGTCCGGGACAGGCTTAGGCAATGAGCAGTTCTTC. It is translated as CASSSSGTGLGNEQFF.

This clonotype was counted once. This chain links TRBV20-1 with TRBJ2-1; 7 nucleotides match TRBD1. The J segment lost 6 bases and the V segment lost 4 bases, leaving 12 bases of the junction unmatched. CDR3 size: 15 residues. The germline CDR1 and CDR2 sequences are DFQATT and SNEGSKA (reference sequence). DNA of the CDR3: TGCAGTGCTACCACCCTTGACAGGGTGGGCAATGAGCAGTTCTTC. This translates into CSATTLDRVGNEQFF.

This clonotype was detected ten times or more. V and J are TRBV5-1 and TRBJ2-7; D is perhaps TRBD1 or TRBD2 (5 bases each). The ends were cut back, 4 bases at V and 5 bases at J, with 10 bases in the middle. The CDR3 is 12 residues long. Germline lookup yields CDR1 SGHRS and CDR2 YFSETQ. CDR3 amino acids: CASSRGENEQYF. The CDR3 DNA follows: TGCGCCAGCAGCCGGGGCGAGAACGAGCAGTACTTC.

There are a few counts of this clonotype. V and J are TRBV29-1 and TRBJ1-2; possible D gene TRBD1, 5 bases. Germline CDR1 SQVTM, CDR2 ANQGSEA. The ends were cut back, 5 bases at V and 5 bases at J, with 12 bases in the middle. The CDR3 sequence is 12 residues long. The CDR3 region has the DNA TGCAGCGTTCGGGGGAGGGAATATGGCTACACCTTC. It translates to CSVRGREYGYTF.

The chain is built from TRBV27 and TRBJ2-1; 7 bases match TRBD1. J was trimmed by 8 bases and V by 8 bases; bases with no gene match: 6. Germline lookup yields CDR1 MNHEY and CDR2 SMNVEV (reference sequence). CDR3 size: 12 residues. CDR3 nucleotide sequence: TGTGCCAGCTTTGACAGGGTGGATGAGCAGTTCTTC. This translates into CASFDRVDEQFF.

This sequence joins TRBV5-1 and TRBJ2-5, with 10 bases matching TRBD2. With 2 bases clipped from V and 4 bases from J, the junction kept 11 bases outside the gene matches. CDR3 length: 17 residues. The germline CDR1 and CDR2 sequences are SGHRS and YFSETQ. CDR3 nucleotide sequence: TGCGCCAGCAGCTTTGGGACTAGCGCGTCGACGGGAGAGACCCAGTACTTC. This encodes CASSFGTSASTGETQYF.